These 29 T cell receptor beta chains share one sample of origin, sequenced in a study of radiation and T cells in renal cell carcinoma. Time point defined: baseline pretreatment blood. Treatment specified: 15 Gy SBRT to primary tumor, nephrectomy 4 weeks later. The table came from immunoSEQ multiplex PCR; TCRdb's copy has only in-frame clones and leaves some out. The table has about 49,000 clones, about 80% seen once. The input for sequencing was blood, taken from a patient whose treatment included radiotherapy and nephrectomy. The receptors shown here come from a woman aged 70-85 years with renal cell carcinoma.

The chain uses TRBV19 and TRBJ1-5, with TRBD1 matching over 9 bases. Trimming cost V 5 bases and J 1 base; bases outside gene matches: 9. Germline V lookup: CDR1 LNHDA, CDR2 SQIVND (reference sequence). There are 17 residues in the CDR3. The DNA of the CDR3 is TGTGCCAGTAGTGCCTCCGGGACAGGGAAAAGCAATCAGCCCCAGCATTTT. Its protein is CASSASGTGKSNQPQHF. Together with reference TRBV19 and TRBJ1-5, the CDR3 gives the full variable domain: DGGITQSPKYLFRKEGQNVTLSCEQNLNHDAMYWYRQDPGQGLRLIYYSQIVNDFQKGDIAEGYSVSREKKESFPLTVTSAQKNPTAFYLCASSASGTGKSNQPQHFGDGTRLSIL.

The chain carries TRBV10-3 and TRBJ1-2; TRBD1 matches 9 bases. The CDR3 loop spans 15 amino acids. The junction had 5 bases not matched to a gene; V was cut back by 4 bases and J by 2 bases. The germline V gene encodes CDR1 ENHRY and CDR2 SYGVKD. This CDR3 reads CAISGGTGRNYGYTF. DNA of the CDR3: TGTGCCATCAGTGGAGGGACAGGGAGGAACTATGGCTACACCTTC.

V is TRBV6-5 and J is TRBJ2-2, with 8 bases identical to TRBD2. Germline V gives CDR1 MNHEY, CDR2 SVGAGI. The CDR3 length is 16 residues. V was pared by 3 bases and J by 4 bases, with 7 bases of the junction left unmatched. CDR3 DNA: TGTGCCAGCAGTTATAGGGGACTAGAAGGCACCGGGGAGCTGTTTTTT. It codes for CASSYRGLEGTGELFF.

The V and J genes are TRBV10-3 and TRBJ1-6; the D is unclear. Germline values: CDR1 ENHRY, CDR2 SYGVKD. This CDR3 is built from 19 residues. V gave up 3 bases and J gave up 4 bases, with 22 bases separating them. The CDR3 DNA reads TGTGCCATCAGTGATTCCAGGTCAGGCCGATCAGGTTATAATTCACCCCTCCACTTT. Its translation: CAISDSRSGRSGYNSPLHF.

The chain links TRBV7-2 to TRBJ2-7; TRBD2 matches 7 bases. This CDR3 comprises 15 residues. V lost 1 base and J lost 3; bases outside the gene matches: 6. CDR1 SGHTA and CDR2 FQGNSA come from the germline V gene. CDR3 coding DNA: TGTGCCAGCAGCTTAGTAACTAGCGCCAACTACGAGCAGTACTTC. It specifies CASSLVTSANYEQYF.

The chain links TRBV9 to TRBJ2-3; 9 bases fit TRBD2. There are 14 residues in the CDR3. With V trimmed by 0 bases and J by 5 bases, 1 base remained unmatched. Germline lookup yields CDR1 SGDLS and CDR2 YYNGEE. In nucleotides, the CDR3 is TGTGCCAGCAGCGTAGAACTAGCGGGAGATACGCAGTATTTT. This encodes CASSVELAGDTQYF.

The chain links TRBV6-1 to TRBJ2-1; TRBD2 aligns across 10 bases. This CDR3 spans 16 amino acids. Germline CDR1 is MNHNS and CDR2 is SASEGT. Trimming took 1 base from V and 2 from J; bases not matched to a gene: 2. CDR3 DNA: TGTGCCAGCAGTGAAGTTAGCGGGGGGACCTACAATGAGCAGTTCTTC. Protein product: CASSEVSGGTYNEQFF.

This chain links TRBV2 with TRBJ2-5; a weak D match, TRBD2 (6 bases). Germline assignment: CDR1 SNHLY and CDR2 FYNNEI. The CDR3 is 12 residues long. The V gene lost 10 bases and the J gene lost 1 base, with 10 bases spanning the gap. CDR3 coding DNA: TGTGCCAACCGGGACTTCCAAGAGACCCAGTACTTC. The encoded protein is CANRDFQETQYF.

In DNA, the CDR3 is TGTGCCAGCAGCTTGGCCGGGGTAGCGAAAGATACGCAGTATTTT. Translation gives CASSLAGVAKDTQYF. The chain carries TRBV5-4 and TRBJ2-3; tentatively, D is TRBD2 (5 bases). CDR3 length equals 15 residues. The V and J ends lost 0 bases and 5 bases respectively, with 13 bases between them. The germline V gene has CDR1 SGHNT and CDR2 YYREEE (reference sequence).

This clone is medium-sized within its sample. This chain connects TRBV28 to TRBJ1-2; no clear D gene. Trimming took 8 bases from V and 10 from J, leaving 14 bases between them. Germline V lookup: CDR1 MDHEN, CDR2 SYDVKM. There are 11 residues in the CDR3. CDR3 in amino acids: CASGRNTDYTF. CDR3 DNA: TGTGCCAGCGGACGCAACACTGACTACACCTTC.

This clone has a single count. This chain links TRBV28 with TRBJ1-1; D gene uncertain. CDR1 is MDHEN and CDR2 is SYDVKM in the germline V gene. Trimming took off 2 bases at V and 0 bases at J, with 1 base between the two ends. The length of the CDR3 is 12 residues. CDR3 region: CASSLLNTEAFF. CDR3 bases: TGTGCCAGCAGTTTACTGAACACTGAAGCTTTCTTT.

This clone was recorded only once. This chain links TRBV6-5 with TRBJ2-3, with a weak D call TRBD2 (6 bases). Germline values: CDR1 MNHEY, CDR2 SVGAGI. V was cut by 0 bases and J by 12 bases, with 13 bases left in between. The CDR3 contains 13 residues. CDR3 region: CASSYSKGLPQYF. For the CDR3, the DNA is TGTGCCAGCAGTTACTCGAAAGGACTACCACAGTATTTT.

The chain links TRBV5-4 to TRBJ2-2, with no clear D. CDR3 length: 12 amino acids. In germline, CDR1 is SGHNT, CDR2 YYREEE (reference sequence). Trimming took off 2 bases at V and 3 bases at J, with 2 bases between the two ends. As DNA, the CDR3 is TGTGCCAGCAGCTTTGACACCGGGGAGCTGTTTTTT. Amino acid sequence: CASSFDTGELFF.

The chain recombines TRBV5-6 with TRBJ2-5, with a weak D call TRBD2 (6 bases). The germline gives CDR1 SGHDT, CDR2 YYEEEE. Trimming shortened V by 5 bases and J by 1 base, and 18 bases separated the two germline ends. The CDR3 runs to 16 residues. DNA of the CDR3: TGTGCCAGCAGAAGAGGACTAATTGCCCTCCAAGAGACCCAGTACTTC. Translation: CASRRGLIALQETQYF. The full variable domain, completed using reference TRBV5-6 and TRBJ2-5, is DAGVTQSPTHLIKTRGQQVTLRCSPKSGHDTVSWYQQALGQGPQFIFQYYEEEERQRGNFPDRFSGHQFPNYSSELNVNALLLGDSALYLCASRRGLIALQETQYFGPGTRLLVL.

The chain joins TRBV4-3 to TRBJ2-1, with TRBD1 matching over 7 bases. The J segment lost 7 bases and the V segment lost 1 base, leaving 7 bases of the junction unmatched. The CDR3 runs 15 residues. From germline, CDR1 is LGHNA and CDR2 YSLEER. The CDR3 loop is CASSQGHRQGNEQFF. CDR3 nucleotides: TGCGCCAGCAGCCAAGGACATAGACAGGGTAATGAGCAGTTCTTC.

The chain carries TRBV7-2 and TRBJ1-3; D remains unclear. CDR3 length: 14 residues. Trimming shortened V by 5 bases and J by 2 bases, and 10 bases separated the two germline ends. Germline values: CDR1 SGHTA, CDR2 FQGNSA. The CDR3 sequence is CASSLRTAGNTIYF. The CDR3 DNA sequence: TGTGCCAGCAGCCTACGGACCGCTGGAAACACCATATATTTT.

This clone was counted only a few times. The chain's CDR3 is CAWNLQGAAGYTF. CDR3 DNA: TGTGCCTGGAACCTACAGGGCGCGGCTGGCTACACCTTC. The chain couples TRBV30 to TRBJ1-2; D perhaps matches TRBD1 (6 bases). CDR3 length: 13 amino acids. V was clipped by 4 bases and J by 7 bases, with 16 bases between them. Germline V gives CDR1 GTSNPN, CDR2 SVGIG (reference sequence).

The chain couples TRBV29-1 to TRBJ2-3; D unresolved. Germline lookup yields CDR1 SQVTM and CDR2 ANQGSEA. The CDR3 spans 13 residues. V was clipped by 4 bases and J by 5 bases, with 13 bases between them. The CDR3 loop is CSVGIGGGDTQYF. In DNA form, the CDR3 reads TGCAGCGTTGGAATCGGTGGCGGAGATACGCAGTATTTT.

On this clone itself: One end of the junction varies from germline; a read error may be responsible. The CDR3 nucleotides read TGTGCCAGCAGCTTTGGGGCCTCCTCCAATGAGCAGTTCTTC. Amino acids: CASSFGASSNEQFF. This chain uses TRBV7-3 with TRBJ2-1; weak D call: TRBD1 (5 bases). CDR3 length: 14 amino acids. The germline V gene encodes CDR1 SGHTA and CDR2 FQGTGA.

This chain links TRBV6-1 with TRBJ1-1; tentative D call: TRBD1 (6 bases). Trimming cost V 6 bases and J 1 base, with 9 bases left between them. This CDR3 spans 13 amino acids. The germline CDR1 and CDR2 sequences are MNHNS and SASEGT. CDR3 in amino acids: CASRETGNTEAFF. The CDR3 bases are TGTGCCAGCAGAGAGACAGGGAACACTGAAGCTTTCTTT.

The genes are TRBV19 and TRBJ1-5, with D perhaps matching TRBD1 (5 bases). The CDR3 contains 14 residues. V gave up 3 bases and J gave up 4 bases, with 10 bases separating them. CDR1 is LNHDA and CDR2 is SQIVND in the germline V gene (reference sequence). The CDR3 spells CASSISGGNQPQHF. CDR3 nucleotide sequence: TGTGCCAGTAGTATTTCTGGGGGGAATCAGCCCCAGCATTTT.

This clone was counted between two and nine times. The chain recombines TRBV5-1 with TRBJ1-4, with TRBD1 matching over 7 bases. Germline V CDR1 and CDR2: SGHRS, YFSETQ. V was pared by 4 bases and J by 8 bases, with 11 bases of the junction left unmatched. This CDR3 has 15 amino acids. The CDR3 DNA reads as TGCGCCAGCAGCGACGGAGGGGGCCAGGGGGAAAAACTGTTTTTT. Its protein product is CASSDGGGQGEKLFF.

In DNA form, the CDR3 reads TGTGCCATCAGTGATTCGTCCTATGGCTACACCTTC. Residues: CAISDSSYGYTF. The chain couples TRBV10-3 to TRBJ1-2; D gene uncertain. The CDR3 totals 12 residues. Germline V CDR1 and CDR2: ENHRY, SYGVKD. The ends were cut back, 3 bases at V and 4 bases at J, with 6 bases in the middle.

The rearrangement joins TRBV6-5 to TRBJ1-2; TRBD1 matches at 8 bases. Germline V gene sequence: CDR1 MNHEY, CDR2 SVGAGI. The CDR3 loop spans 13 amino acids. V dropped 8 bases and J dropped 6; count of bases not matched to a gene: 8. The CDR3 bases are TGTGCCAGCCACAGGGGGGCGTCGGATGGCTACACCTTC. Protein sequence: CASHRGASDGYTF.

The CDR3 region has the DNA TGTGCCAGCAGCTTGGGCAGTGGAGCTAATGAAAAACTGTTTTTT. The encoded protein is CASSLGSGANEKLFF. The J gene is TRBJ1-4, the V gene TRBV5-5; D gene uncertain. There are 15 residues in the CDR3. In germline, CDR1 is SGHKS, CDR2 YYEKEE (reference sequence). V was clipped by 0 bases and J by 3 bases, with 9 bases between them.

This clone was seen only once. Here the CDR3 reads CASSPRGGQQETQYF. The DNA of the CDR3 is TGCGCCAGCTCACCGAGGGGTGGACAGCAAGAGACCCAGTACTTC. V gene TRBV5-1 combines with J gene TRBJ2-5; tentatively, D is TRBD1 (6 bases). V lost 7 bases to trimming and J lost 2 bases, with 18 bases between them. This CDR3 has 15 amino acids. CDR1 is SGHRS, CDR2 YFSETQ, per germline.

The chain joins TRBV19 to TRBJ1-4; D gene uncertain. The CDR3 sequence is 15 residues long. V lost 5 bases and J lost 2, with 12 bases in between. The germline CDR1 and CDR2 sequences are LNHDA and SQIVND (reference sequence). The CDR3 DNA is TGTGCCAGTAGTCAACCCCATGGGACTAATGAAAAACTGTTTTTT. Translating it yields CASSQPHGTNEKLFF.

The CDR3 DNA reads TGTGCCAGCAGTCCCCAAGAGGGGGGCAATCAGCCCCAGCATTTT. Residues: CASSPQEGGNQPQHF. The rearrangement links TRBV6-6 to TRBJ1-5; perhaps TRBD1 as D (6 bases). The CDR3 has 15 residues. Germline CDR1 MNHNY, CDR2 SVGAGI (reference sequence). With 5 bases removed from V and 2 bases from J, the gap between germline ends came to 13 bases.

This clone has more than one count but fewer than ten. The chain has TRBV5-4 and TRBJ2-3; TRBD1 might be the D (6 bases). Germline V lookup: CDR1 SGHNT, CDR2 YYREEE (reference sequence). Deletions cut 2 bases from V and 6 bases from J, with 16 bases between. This CDR3 region has 15 residues. CDR3 in amino acids: CASSFWGRTEDTQYF. CDR3 coding DNA: TGTGCCAGCAGCTTTTGGGGGCGCACCGAGGATACGCAGTATTTT.